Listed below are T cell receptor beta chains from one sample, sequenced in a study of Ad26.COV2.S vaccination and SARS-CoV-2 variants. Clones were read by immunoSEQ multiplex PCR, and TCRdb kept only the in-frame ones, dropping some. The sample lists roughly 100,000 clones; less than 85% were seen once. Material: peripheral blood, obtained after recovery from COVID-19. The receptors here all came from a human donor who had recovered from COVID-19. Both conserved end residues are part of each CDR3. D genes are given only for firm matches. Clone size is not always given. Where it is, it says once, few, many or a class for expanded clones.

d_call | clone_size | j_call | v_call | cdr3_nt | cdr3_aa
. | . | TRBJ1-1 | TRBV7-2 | TGTGCCAGCAGCTTAGTAAGGGGGGTATACACTGAAGCTTTCTTT | CASSLVRGVYTEAFF
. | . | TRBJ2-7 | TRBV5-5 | TGTGCCAGCAGCTTGGCAGTAGGGCTGTCCTACGAGCAGTACTTC | CASSLAVGLSYEQYF
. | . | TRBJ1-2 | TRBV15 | TGTGCCACCAGCAGAGATCGGGGCAGCGCCTCCCCCTATGGCTACACCTTC | CATSRDRGSASPYGYTF
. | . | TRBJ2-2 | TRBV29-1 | TGCAGCGTTGAGGTTTTCGGGGAGCTGTTTTTT | CSVEVFGELFF
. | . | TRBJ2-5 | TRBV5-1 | TGCGCCAACAGCTTGGCACAGTCAGAGACCCAGTACTTC | CANSLAQSETQYF
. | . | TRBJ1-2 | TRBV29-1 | TGCAGCGTTGGGCAGCAGGTGGCGTACGGCTACACCTTC | CSVGQQVAYGYTF
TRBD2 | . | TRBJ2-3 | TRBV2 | TGTGCCAGCAGTGAATCAGCGGGGGCCACCACAGATACGCAGTATTTT | CASSESAGATTDTQYF
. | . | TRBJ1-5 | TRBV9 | TGTGCCAGTTTTAATATTGGTAGCAATCAGCCCCAGCATTTT | CASFNIGSNQPQHF
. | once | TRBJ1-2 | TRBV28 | TGTGCCAGCAGTTCTTCCGGGGAGCCCGGGGACTATGGCTACACCTTC | CASSSSGEPGDYGYTF
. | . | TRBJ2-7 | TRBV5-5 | TGTGCCAGCAGCTTGGCCAGGGGCTACGAGCAGTACTTC | CASSLARGYEQYF
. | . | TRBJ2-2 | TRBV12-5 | TGTGCTAGTGGTTTTATAAACACCGGGGAGCTGTTTTTT | CASGFINTGELFF
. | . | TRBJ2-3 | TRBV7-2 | TGTGCCAGCAGCTTAACCTACCTCACAGATACGCAGTATTTT | CASSLTYLTDTQYF
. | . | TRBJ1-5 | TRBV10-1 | TGCGCCCGATACAGACAGTTAGATCAGCCCCAGCATTTT | CARYRQLDQPQHF
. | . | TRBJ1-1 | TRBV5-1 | TGCGCCAGCAGCTTCTCGCCGAACACTGAAGCTTTCTTT | CASSFSPNTEAFF
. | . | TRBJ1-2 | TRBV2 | TGTGCCAGCAGTGTTCAGGGGATCTATGGCTACACCTTC | CASSVQGIYGYTF
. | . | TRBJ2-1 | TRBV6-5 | TGTGCCAGCAGGGGGGATCAGGGAAACTACAATGAGCAGTTCTTC | CASRGDQGNYNEQFF
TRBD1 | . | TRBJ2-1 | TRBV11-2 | TGTGCCAGCAGCAGATTGACAGGGGCCATCTACAATGAGCAGTTCTTC | CASSRLTGAIYNEQFF
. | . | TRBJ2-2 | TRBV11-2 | TGTGCCAGCAGCTTAGTGCAGGGTGACACCGGGGAGCTGTTTTTT | CASSLVQGDTGELFF
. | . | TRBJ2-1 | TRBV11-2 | TGTGCCAGCAGGCGACCAGGGTTGAACCTATACAATGAGCAGTTCTTC | CASRRPGLNLYNEQFF
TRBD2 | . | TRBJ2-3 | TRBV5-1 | TGCGCCAGCAGCTCCACTAGCGGCTACACAGATACGCAGTATTTT | CASSSTSGYTDTQYF
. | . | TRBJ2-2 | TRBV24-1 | TGTGCCACCAGTTACTCTCGTGCTGGGAGAGGGGAGCTGTTTTTT | CATSYSRAGRGELFF
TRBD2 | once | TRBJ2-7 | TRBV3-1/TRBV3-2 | TGTGCCAGCAGAAGGGAGGGCGAGCAGTACTTC | CASRREGEQYF
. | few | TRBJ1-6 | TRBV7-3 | TGTGCCAGCAGCTTAACGAGCGGTTCACCCCTCCACTTT | CASSLTSGSPLHF
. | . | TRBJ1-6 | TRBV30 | TGTGCCTACCTTCTAGAAGATAATTCACCCCTCCACTTT | CAYLLEDNSPLHF
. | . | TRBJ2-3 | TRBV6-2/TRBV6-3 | TGTGCCAGCAGTGGTGGGGACACAGATACGCAGTATTTT | CASSGGDTDTQYF